This TCR beta chain was sequenced in a study of cytomegalovirus exposure and HLA in healthy donors (dated by TCRdb to 2016 to 2017). Regarding the study in general: An earlier analysis of some 620 of the donors reported roughly 300 Gb of sequence data and around 110 million unique TCR beta sequences obtained from approximately 180 million T cells. An early release covering about 600 HLA-typed donors comprised about 300 gigabases of sequencing data and approximately 80 million unique TCR sequences. Among the roughly 390 genotyped donors, about 83% belonged to the genetic ancestry cluster associated with self-reported Caucasian donors. The study was designed to test whether signatures of past pathogen exposure could be identified by cataloging public T cell receptors. The study profiled the T cell repertoires of hundreds of subjects by immunosequencing and related them to cytomegalovirus serostatus. Along with the roughly 700-subject first cohort, a separate validation cohort of some 130 different subjects was used. The study combined high-throughput TCR immunosequencing, statistical association of individual TCRs with disease status, and machine learning to predict cytomegalovirus infection status. In a later analysis, previously published TCR beta repertoires from several hundred donors were re-analyzed and high-resolution HLA genotyping was added so that TCR occurrence patterns could be studied. In the later analysis, no new phenotypic data were used to find candidate immune exposures; instead, reliance was placed on TCR beta sequences and their occurrence across donors. To decide whether each TCR beta V gene segment behaved as functional or pseudogenic, an earlier analysis of over 500 of the donors relied on high-throughput TCR beta sequencing. Donor age, sex, ethnicity and CMV serostatus were collected together with the repertoire data. In a later genetic analysis, genome-wide SNP genotypes for about 65% of the 666 donors were used, and that subset was treated as a discovery cohort. All discovery cohort repertoires had been generated using a single sequencing platform. HLA typing covered class I and class II loci at four-digit resolution. Typing coverage differed by locus: A, B, C, DRB1 and DQB1 were typed in about 620-630 donors, DQA1 in 500 to 550, DPA1 in approximately 600, and DPB1 in around 490. Because of strong linkage in the cohort, five DR-DQ haplotypes were treated as single units for association and clustering. Among 300 to 500 genotyped donors of the cohort, an average of around 220,000 unique TCR beta nucleotide sequences was sequenced per donor, of which about 19% were non-productive. Beyond this particular receptor, the publication reports: The classifier was reported to diagnose cytomegalovirus status with high specificity and sensitivity in both the original and validation cohorts. In a later analysis, TCR association rates were found to vary across HLA loci, with the most associated TCRs seen for DRB1 alleles and the fewest for HLA-C alleles. In a later genetic analysis, fewer N-insertions in productive TCRs were reported among donors in an Asian-associated ancestry cluster than the approximately 630-donor mean. A total of around 150 TCR beta chains were listed by the study as associated with cytomegalovirus. The cohort was sequenced for TCR beta chains only, and without alpha or paired-chain data the features that could be detected were limited. A later genetic analysis associated a missense DCLRE1C variant with V-gene and J-gene trimming of TCR beta chains, and an independent cohort replicated the association. An earlier analysis of around 540 of the donors showed that most TCR beta V segments appeared in productive rearrangements either about 90% or about 30% of the time, which broadly matched IMGT annotations. Compared with equally common non-associated chains, HLA-associated TCR beta chains in a later analysis were more clonally expanded and had lower generation probabilities. In a later analysis, several top co-occurrence clusters were reported to appear linked to parvovirus B19, influenza, CMV and Epstein-Barr virus. While some public TCRs were present in many individuals, most TCR sequences turned up only very rarely across donors. Roughly uniform sequencing depth across donors was assumed in presence/absence analyses, although this assumption may not hold. Approximately 16 rarely observed V segments, including chromosome 9 orphons, were excluded from the earlier analysis of some 590 of the donors because counts were too low. Specific HLA alleles were associated with 16,951 TCR beta sequences at a false discovery rate of 0.05 in a later analysis. A further reported finding was that TCR beta sequences accurately predicted the HLA-A and HLA-B alleles for most subjects in the first cohort. A later analysis found that most CMV-associated TCR beta chains appeared HLA-restricted, with HLA associations seemingly driven largely by CMV exposure. In vitro tests confirmed that a few of the cytomegalovirus-associated TCR beta chains recognize cytomegalovirus antigens. The sequencing pipeline was judged likely to have produced a cluster of highly shared sequence variants as a technical artifact. Because HLA typing was missing for some donors at each locus, association tests included only the typed subset. The authors suggested that the approach could potentially be extended to other disease states and immunological phenotypes. Correlated functional status among segregating V segments might reflect linkage disequilibrium, but an unknown experimental factor could not be ruled out. Some IMGT-functional V segments, including TRBV6-2 and TRBV6-3, could not be distinguished by the 87-base-pair reads and were therefore excluded. CMV serostatus was the only immune exposure information available for the cohort. When HLA alleles, especially DR and DQ, strongly co-occurred, attributing TCR associations to individual alleles was difficult.

Receptors were amplified or captured by the immunoSEQ multiplex PCR assay. For the multiplex PCR, a mixture combining 60 forward primers for TCR Vbeta segments and 13 reverse primers for TCR Jbeta segments was used. A multiplex PCR assay on genomic DNA amplified the CDR3 region of rearranged TCR beta genes. On the Illumina HiSeq System, the amplified TCR beta libraries were sequenced as 87-base-pair reads. The source study handled its data this way. A later analysis tallied around 82 million unique TCR beta chains across the roughly 610 repertoires, and approximately 12 million of those chains were shared by two or more donors. Raw reads were error-corrected and collapsed into unique sequences with a nearest-neighbor algorithm that merged closely related sequences to remove PCR and sequencing errors. Alignment of CDR3 sequences to IMGT reference sequences was used to assign V, D and J gene segments. For a sequence to be retained, at least a six-nucleotide match to both a V gene segment and a J gene segment was required. Rearrangements were classified as productive when the CDR3 lacked stop codons and remained in frame with V and J, and all other rearrangements were classified as non-productive. CDR3 was defined according to IMGT convention as the region running from the second conserved V-encoded cysteine to the conserved J-encoded phenylalanine. In an earlier analysis of around 570 of the donors, sequences lacking an unambiguous match to a single V gene segment were excluded. In an earlier analysis of approximately 610 of the donors, V segments were called functional above 56.7% productive rearrangements and were called segregating when the between-donor standard deviation exceeded 5%. To diagnose cytomegalovirus status from the catalog of TCR beta chain sequences, a statistical classification framework was built. A later analysis assigned V and J genes by comparing TCR nucleotide sequences with IMGT/GENE-DB human TR gene sequences. A later analysis assigned CDR3 sequences and most-parsimonious VDJ recombination scenarios with the TCRdist pipeline. In a later analysis, each TCR beta chain was defined by its CDR3 amino acid sequence together with its V-gene family, and reads without a unique V-gene family were excluded. In a later analysis, 500 to 700 highly shared, low-generation-probability nucleotide sequences were removed to address suspected cross-contamination and a sequencing artifact. In a later analysis, a clonal expansion index for each public chain was calculated from normalized within-repertoire ranks of inferred template counts. Generation probabilities in a later analysis came from a VDJ recombination model fitted to out-of-frame rearrangements, and those results were checked against IGoR. Hypergeometric tests were used in a later analysis to score TCR-TCR, TCR-HLA and TCR-CMV co-occurrence, with a repertoire-size bias correction applied to the TCR pairs. A later analysis estimated false discovery rates by permuting HLA or CMV assignments 20 times. A later analysis grouped co-occurring TCRs with DBSCAN, adding TCRdist sequence similarity when clustering within HLA-allele-positive subsets. Repertoires with fewer than 30,000 or more than 120,000 public chains were left out of co-occurrence clustering, as were about five repertoires with anomalous nucleotide sharing. The source is immuneACCESS, and TCRdb retained only in-frame sequences with V and J called. Part of the clones is not carried over; for the studies checked, unresolved V genes explain less than half of this, and the remainder is unexplained. D and trimming come from the DNA, and the V and J calls and clone size come from that table. This sample gives some 54,000 clones in total; over 70% of them show up just once. 2.5% to 3% of the sample is held by the ten biggest clonotypes.

The cohort consisted of approximately 670 healthy bone marrow donors. At the time of sampling, every cohort member was nominally healthy, though immune exposures that went unrecorded were likely present. The donor tested CMV seronegative, placing the donor among the 350 or so seronegative members of the cohort. Every donor gave a peripheral blood sample, and the peripheral blood mononuclear cells from that sample were used for TCR beta sequencing. Genomic DNA was extracted from the blood cell samples with the Qiagen DNeasy Blood Extraction Kit. A remark on this clone: Its antigen is currently not known. Qualities for individual bases were not recorded, and no much larger clone is one base off.

CDR1 and CDR2 are read off the germline V gene as MGHRA and YSYEKL. Trimming at the junction amounts to 4 bases on V and 2 bases on J, and the germline ends lie 8 bases apart. There are 13 amino acids in the CDR3, from cysteine to phenylalanine inclusive. The kept DNA is CDR3 alone, 39 bases in frame from the first base. Input material: PBMCs. The source of this sequence is a man aged 18 to 30 in good health and CMV-seronegative. The rearrangement joined TRBV4-1 to TRBJ2-5, with no confident D gene call. CDR3 reads: CASSPLIQETQYF. The DNA sequence follows: TGCGCCAGCAGCCCACTGATTCAAGAGACCCAGTACTTC.